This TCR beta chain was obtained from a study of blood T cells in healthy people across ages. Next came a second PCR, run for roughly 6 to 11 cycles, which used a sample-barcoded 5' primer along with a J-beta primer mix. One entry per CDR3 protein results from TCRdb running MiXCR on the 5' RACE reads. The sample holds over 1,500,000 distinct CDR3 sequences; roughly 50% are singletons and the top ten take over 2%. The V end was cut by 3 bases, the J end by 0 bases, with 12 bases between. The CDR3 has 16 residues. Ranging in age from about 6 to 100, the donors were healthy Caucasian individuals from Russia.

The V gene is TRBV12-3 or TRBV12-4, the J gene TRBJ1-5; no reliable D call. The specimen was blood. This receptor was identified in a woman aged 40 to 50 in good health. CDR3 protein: CASSFRPVNSNQPQHF. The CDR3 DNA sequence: TGTGCCAGCAGTTTTCGTCCAGTAAATAGCAATCAGCCCCAGCATTTT.